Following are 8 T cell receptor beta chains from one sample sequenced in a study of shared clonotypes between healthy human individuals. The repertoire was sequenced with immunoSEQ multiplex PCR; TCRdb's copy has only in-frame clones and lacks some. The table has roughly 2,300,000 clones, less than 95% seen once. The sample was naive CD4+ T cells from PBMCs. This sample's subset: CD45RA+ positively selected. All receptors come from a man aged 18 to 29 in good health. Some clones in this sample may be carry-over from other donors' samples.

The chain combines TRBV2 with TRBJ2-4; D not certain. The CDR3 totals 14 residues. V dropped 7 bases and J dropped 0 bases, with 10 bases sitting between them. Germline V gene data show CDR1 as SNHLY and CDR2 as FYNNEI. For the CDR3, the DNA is TGTGCCAGCATTGGGATTCTAGCCAAAAACATTCAGTACTTC. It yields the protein CASIGILAKNIQYF.

The CDR3 DNA sequence: TGTGCCAGCAGTTCTTTTGGGGCGGCTAATGAAAAACTGTTTTTT. It is translated as CASSSFGAANEKLFF. The J gene is TRBJ1-4, the V gene TRBV27, with D maybe TRBD1 (5 bases). CDR3 length equals 15 residues. Trimming took off 4 bases at V and 3 bases at J, with 12 bases between the two ends. Germline loops: CDR1 MNHEY, CDR2 SMNVEV (reference sequence).

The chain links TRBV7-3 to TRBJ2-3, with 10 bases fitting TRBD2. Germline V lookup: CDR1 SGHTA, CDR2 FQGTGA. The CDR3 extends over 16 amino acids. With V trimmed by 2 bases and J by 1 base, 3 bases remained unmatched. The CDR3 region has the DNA TGTGCCAGCAGCTTACGCCTAGCGGGGGGCACAGATACGCAGTATTTT. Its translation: CASSLRLAGGTDTQYF.

CDR3 in amino acids: CASSQDFLGSGRETQYF. The CDR3 DNA sequence: TGTGCCAGCAGCCAAGATTTTCTTGGTAGCGGGAGAGAGACCCAGTACTTC. The chain recombines TRBV4-2 with TRBJ2-5; 9 bases are a match to TRBD2. The CDR3 contains 17 residues. With 0 bases clipped from V and 4 bases from J, the junction kept 9 bases outside the gene matches. Germline V gives CDR1 LGHNA, CDR2 YNFKEQ.

CDR3 protein: CASSLFRYQETQYF. CDR3 coding DNA: TGTGCCAGCAGCTTATTCAGGTATCAAGAGACCCAGTACTTC. The chain is built from TRBV11-2 and TRBJ2-5; D gene unclear. Looked up from germline, CDR1 is SGHAT and CDR2 is FQNNGV. The length of the CDR3 is 14 residues. V was trimmed by 2 bases and J by 2 bases, leaving 9 bases between them.

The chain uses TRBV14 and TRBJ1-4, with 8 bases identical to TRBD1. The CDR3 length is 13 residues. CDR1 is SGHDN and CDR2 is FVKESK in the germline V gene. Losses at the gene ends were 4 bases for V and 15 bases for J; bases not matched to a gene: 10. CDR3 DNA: TGTGCCAGCAGCCCTCAAGGACAGGGTTTGTTGTTTTTT. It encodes CASSPQGQGLLFF.

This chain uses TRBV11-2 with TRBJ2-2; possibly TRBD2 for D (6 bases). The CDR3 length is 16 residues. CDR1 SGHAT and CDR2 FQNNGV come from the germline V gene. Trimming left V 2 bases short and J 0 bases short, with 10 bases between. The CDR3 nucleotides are TGTGCCAGCAGCTTACAGGGACTTTCGAACACCGGGGAGCTGTTTTTT. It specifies CASSLQGLSNTGELFF.

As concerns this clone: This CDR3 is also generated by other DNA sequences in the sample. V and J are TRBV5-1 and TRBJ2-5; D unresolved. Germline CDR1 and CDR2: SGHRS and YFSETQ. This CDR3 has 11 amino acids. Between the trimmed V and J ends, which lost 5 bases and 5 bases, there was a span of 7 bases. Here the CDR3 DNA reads TGCGCCAGCAGAATTCAGGAGACCCAGTACTTC. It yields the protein CASRIQETQYF.